This T cell receptor (beta chain) was profiled in a study of human T cells and chemical hapten exposure. Time point noted: patch test 1, 2 weeks after DPC sensitization. The treatment denotes: therapeutic diphenylcyclopropenone sensitization with weekly scalp DPC. Blood collection took place prior to placing each patch test. TCRdb re-derived calls from the RACE reads in MiXCR, one entry per CDR3 protein. The data contain 380,000 or so distinct CDR3 sequences, 4.8% of them singletons. The germline V gene has CDR1 DFQATT and CDR2 SNEGSKA (reference sequence). The CDR3 totals 13 residues. Trimming left V 0 bases short and J 2 bases short, with 6 bases between.

This receptor was identified in a woman between 45 and 65 years old with alopecia areata. Some clones in this sample may be carry-over from other donors' samples. The sequences come from whole blood, collected in connection with sensitization to the hapten diphenylcyclopropenone (DPC). The chain couples TRBV20-1 to TRBJ2-3; D not resolved. CDR3 residues: CSARDSPTDTQYF. CDR3 DNA sequence: TGCAGTGCTAGAGACAGCCCCACAGATACGCAGTATTTT.